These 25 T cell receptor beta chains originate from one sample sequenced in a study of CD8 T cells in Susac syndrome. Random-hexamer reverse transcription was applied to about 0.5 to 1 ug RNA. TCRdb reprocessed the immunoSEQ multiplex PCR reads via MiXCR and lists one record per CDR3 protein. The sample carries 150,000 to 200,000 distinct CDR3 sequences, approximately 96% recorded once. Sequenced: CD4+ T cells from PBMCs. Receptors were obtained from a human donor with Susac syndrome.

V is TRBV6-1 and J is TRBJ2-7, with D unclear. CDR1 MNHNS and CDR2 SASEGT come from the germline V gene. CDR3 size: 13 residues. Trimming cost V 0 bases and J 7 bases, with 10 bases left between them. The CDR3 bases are TGTGCCAGCAGTGAAGCAAGGGTGGTTGAGCAGTACTTC. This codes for CASSEARVVEQYF.

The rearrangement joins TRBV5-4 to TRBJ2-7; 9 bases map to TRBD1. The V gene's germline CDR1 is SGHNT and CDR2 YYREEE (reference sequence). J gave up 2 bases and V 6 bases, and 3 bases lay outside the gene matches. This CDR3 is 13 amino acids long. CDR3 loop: CASTDRGAYEQYF. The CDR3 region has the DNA TGTGCCAGCACCGACAGGGGGGCCTACGAGCAGTACTTC.

The CDR3 region is CASSFSGVSYNEQFF. The CDR3 nucleotides are TGTGCCAGCAGCTTTAGCGGGGTTAGCTACAATGAGCAGTTCTTC. This sequence joins TRBV7-9 and TRBJ2-1; 8 nucleotides line up with TRBD2. With 3 bases clipped from V and 3 bases from J, the junction kept 4 bases outside the gene matches. The CDR3 length is 15 residues. Germline V lookup: CDR1 SEHNR, CDR2 FQNEAQ (reference sequence). Complete variable domain (other parts from reference TRBV7-9 and TRBJ2-1): DTGVSQNPRHKITKRGQNVTFRCDPISEHNRLYWYRQTLGQGPEFLTYFQNEAQLEKSRLLSDRFSAERPKGSFSTLEIQRTEQGDSAMYLCASSFSGVSYNEQFFGPGTRLTVL.

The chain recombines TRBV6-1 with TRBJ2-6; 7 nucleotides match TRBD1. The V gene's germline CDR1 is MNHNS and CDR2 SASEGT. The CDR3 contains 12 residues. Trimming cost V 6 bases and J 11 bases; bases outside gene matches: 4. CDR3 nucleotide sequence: TGTGCCAGCAGCCGGGACAGCCACGTCCTGACTTTC. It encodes CASSRDSHVLTF.

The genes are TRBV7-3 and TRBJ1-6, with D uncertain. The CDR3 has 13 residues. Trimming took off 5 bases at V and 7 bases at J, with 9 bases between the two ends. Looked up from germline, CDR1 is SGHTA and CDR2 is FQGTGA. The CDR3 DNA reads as TGTGCCAGCAGCCGGTTGAGCAATTCACCCCTCCACTTT. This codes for CASSRLSNSPLHF.

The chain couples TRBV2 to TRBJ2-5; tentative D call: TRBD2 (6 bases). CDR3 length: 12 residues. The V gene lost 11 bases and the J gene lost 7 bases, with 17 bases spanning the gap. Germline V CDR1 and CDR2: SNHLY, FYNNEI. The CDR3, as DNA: TGTGCCTCACACCGGGACTCGGGGACCCAGTACTTC. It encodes CASHRDSGTQYF.

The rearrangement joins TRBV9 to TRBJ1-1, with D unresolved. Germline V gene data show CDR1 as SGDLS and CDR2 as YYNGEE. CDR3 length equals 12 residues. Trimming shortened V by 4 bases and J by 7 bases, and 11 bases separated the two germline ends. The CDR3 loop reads CASSPRTSEAFF. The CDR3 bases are TGTGCCAGCAGCCCCCGGACCAGTGAAGCTTTCTTT.

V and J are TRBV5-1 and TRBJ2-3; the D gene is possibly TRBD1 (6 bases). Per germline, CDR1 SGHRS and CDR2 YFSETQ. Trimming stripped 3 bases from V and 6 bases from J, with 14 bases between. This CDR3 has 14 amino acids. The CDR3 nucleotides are TGCGCCAGCAGCTCTGGGACACGGGGCGATACGCAGTATTTT. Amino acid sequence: CASSSGTRGDTQYF.

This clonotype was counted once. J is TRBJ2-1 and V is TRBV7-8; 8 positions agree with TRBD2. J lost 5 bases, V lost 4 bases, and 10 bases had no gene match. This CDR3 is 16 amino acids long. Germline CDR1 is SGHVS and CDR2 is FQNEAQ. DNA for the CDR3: TGTGCCAGCAGCTCCCCGGGTAGCGGGGCCCACAATGAGCAGTTCTTC. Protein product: CASSSPGSGAHNEQFF.

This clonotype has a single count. Here the CDR3 DNA reads TGCAGCGCTGAGAGGCTTACCTTCGGAGATACGCAGTATTTT. Translated, it gives CSAERLTFGDTQYF. The rearrangement joins TRBV29-1 to TRBJ2-3; no clear D. This CDR3 has 14 amino acids. Trimming cost V 7 bases and J 5 bases, with 19 bases left between them. Germline V CDR1 and CDR2: SQVTM, ANQGSEA.

The DNA of the CDR3 is TGCGCCAGCAGCCAACAGGGATTGGGGACCCAGTACTTC. Amino acids: CASSQQGLGTQYF. This chain connects TRBV4-3 to TRBJ2-5, with D perhaps matching TRBD1 (5 bases). This CDR3 has 13 residues. Trimming stripped 2 bases from V and 7 bases from J, with 11 bases between. Looked up from germline, CDR1 is LGHNA and CDR2 is YSLEER.

The CDR3 reads CAWGSGASTDTQYF. The DNA for the CDR3 is TGTGCCTGGGGTAGCGGGGCATCCACAGATACGCAGTATTTT. V usage is TRBV30 and J usage is TRBJ2-3; 8 bases map to TRBD2. The CDR3 runs to 14 residues. The germline CDR1 and CDR2 sequences are GTSNPN and SVGIG (reference sequence). Trimming at V came to 5 bases and at J to 2 bases, leaving 6 bases not matched to a gene.

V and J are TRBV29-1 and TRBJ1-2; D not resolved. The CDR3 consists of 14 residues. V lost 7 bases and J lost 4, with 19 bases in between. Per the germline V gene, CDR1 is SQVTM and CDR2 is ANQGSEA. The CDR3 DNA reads TGCAGCGATGCCCGGACGGATGCTGGCTATGGCTACACCTTC. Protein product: CSDARTDAGYGYTF.

The CDR3 coding sequence is TGTGCCAGCAGTACTAGCGGGGGGGCCGGGTCCTACGAGCAGTACTTC. Protein: CASSTSGGAGSYEQYF. The genes are TRBV6-5 and TRBJ2-7, with TRBD2 matching 13 bases. CDR1 MNHEY and CDR2 SVGAGI come from the germline V gene. The CDR3 contains 16 residues. Trimming cost V 5 bases and J 1 base; bases outside gene matches: 5.

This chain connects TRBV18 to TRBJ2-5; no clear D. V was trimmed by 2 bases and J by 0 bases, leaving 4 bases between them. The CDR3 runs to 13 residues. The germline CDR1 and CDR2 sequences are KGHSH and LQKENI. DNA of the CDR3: TGTGCCAGCTCACCAATTTACCAAGAGACCCAGTACTTC. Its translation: CASSPIYQETQYF.

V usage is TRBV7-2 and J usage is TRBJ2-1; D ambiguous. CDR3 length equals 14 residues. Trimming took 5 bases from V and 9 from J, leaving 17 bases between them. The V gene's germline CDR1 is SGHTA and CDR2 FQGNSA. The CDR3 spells CASSPVWLVGEQFF. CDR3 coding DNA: TGTGCCAGCAGCCCCGTTTGGTTAGTCGGTGAGCAGTTCTTC. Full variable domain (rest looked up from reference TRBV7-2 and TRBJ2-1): GAGVSQSPSNKVTEKGKDVELRCDPISGHTALYWYRQSLGQGLEFLIYFQGNSAPDKSGLPSDRFSAERTGGSVSTLTIQRTQQEDSAVYLCASSPVWLVGEQFFGPGTRLTVL.

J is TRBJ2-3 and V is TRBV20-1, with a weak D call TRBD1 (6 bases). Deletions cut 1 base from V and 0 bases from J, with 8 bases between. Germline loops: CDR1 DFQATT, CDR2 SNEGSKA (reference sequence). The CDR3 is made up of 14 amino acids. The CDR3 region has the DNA TGCAGTGCTAGAGGGGGGCAAAGCACAGATACGCAGTATTTT. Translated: CSARGGQSTDTQYF.

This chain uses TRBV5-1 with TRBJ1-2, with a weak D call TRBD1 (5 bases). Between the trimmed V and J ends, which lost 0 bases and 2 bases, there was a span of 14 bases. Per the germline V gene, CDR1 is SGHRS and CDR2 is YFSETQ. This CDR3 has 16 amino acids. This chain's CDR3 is CASSLDGRDSNYGYTF. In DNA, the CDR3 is TGCGCCAGCAGCTTGGATGGCCGGGACTCCAACTATGGCTACACCTTC.

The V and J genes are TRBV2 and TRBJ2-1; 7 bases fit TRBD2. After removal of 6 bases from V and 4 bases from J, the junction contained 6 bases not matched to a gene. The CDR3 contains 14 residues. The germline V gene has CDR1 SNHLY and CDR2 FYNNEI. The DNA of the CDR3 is TGTGCCAGCAGGGGGGGGGTCCCTTACAATGAGCAGTTCTTC. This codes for CASRGGVPYNEQFF.

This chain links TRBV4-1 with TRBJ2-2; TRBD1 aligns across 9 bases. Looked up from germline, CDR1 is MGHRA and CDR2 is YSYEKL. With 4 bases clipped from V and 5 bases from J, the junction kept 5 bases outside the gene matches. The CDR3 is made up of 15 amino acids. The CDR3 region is CASSLQGAPTGELFF. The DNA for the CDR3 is TGCGCCAGCAGCCTACAGGGGGCCCCGACCGGGGAGCTGTTTTTT.

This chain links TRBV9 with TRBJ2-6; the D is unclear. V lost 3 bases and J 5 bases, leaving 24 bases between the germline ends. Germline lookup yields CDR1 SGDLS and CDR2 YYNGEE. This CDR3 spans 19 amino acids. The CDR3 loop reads CASSAPGIIISGRANVLTF. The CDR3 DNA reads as TGTGCCAGCAGCGCTCCAGGAATTATTATCTCTGGGCGGGCCAACGTCCTGACTTTC. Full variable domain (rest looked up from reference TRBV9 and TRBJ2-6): DSGVTQTPKHLITATGQRVTLRCSPRSGDLSVYWYQQSLDQGLQFLIQYYNGEERAKGNILERFSAQQFPDLHSELNLSSLELGDSALYFCASSAPGIIISGRANVLTFGAGSRLTVL.

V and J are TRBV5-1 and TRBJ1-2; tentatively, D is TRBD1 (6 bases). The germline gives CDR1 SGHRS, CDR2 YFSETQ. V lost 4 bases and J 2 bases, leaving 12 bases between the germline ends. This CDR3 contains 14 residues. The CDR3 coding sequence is TGCGCCAGCAGCGATAGACAGGTGAACTATGGCTACACCTTC. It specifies CASSDRQVNYGYTF.

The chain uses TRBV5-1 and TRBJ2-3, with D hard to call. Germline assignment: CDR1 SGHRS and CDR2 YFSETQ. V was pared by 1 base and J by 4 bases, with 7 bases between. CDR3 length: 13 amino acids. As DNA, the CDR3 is TGCGCCAGCAGCTTGTGGCTGGCAGATACGCAGTATTTT. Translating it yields CASSLWLADTQYF.

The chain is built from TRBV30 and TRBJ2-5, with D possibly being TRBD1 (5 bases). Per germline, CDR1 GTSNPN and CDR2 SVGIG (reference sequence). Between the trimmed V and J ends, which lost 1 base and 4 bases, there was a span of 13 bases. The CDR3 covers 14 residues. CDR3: CAWSGGPQGETQYF. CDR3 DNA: TGTGCCTGGAGTGGAGGACCTCAGGGAGAGACCCAGTACTTC. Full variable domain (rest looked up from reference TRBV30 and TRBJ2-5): SQTIHQWPATLVQPVGSPLSLECTVEGTSNPNLYWYRQAAGRGLQLLFYSVGIGQISSEVPQNLSASRPQDRQFILSSKKLLLSDSGFYLCAWSGGPQGETQYFGPGTRLLVL.

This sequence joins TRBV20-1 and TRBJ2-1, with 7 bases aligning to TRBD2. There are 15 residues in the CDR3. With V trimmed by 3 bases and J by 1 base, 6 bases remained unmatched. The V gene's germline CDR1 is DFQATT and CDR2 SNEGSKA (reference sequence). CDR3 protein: CSASGSGVSYNEQFF. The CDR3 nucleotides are TGCAGTGCTAGCGGGAGCGGGGTGTCCTACAATGAGCAGTTCTTC.